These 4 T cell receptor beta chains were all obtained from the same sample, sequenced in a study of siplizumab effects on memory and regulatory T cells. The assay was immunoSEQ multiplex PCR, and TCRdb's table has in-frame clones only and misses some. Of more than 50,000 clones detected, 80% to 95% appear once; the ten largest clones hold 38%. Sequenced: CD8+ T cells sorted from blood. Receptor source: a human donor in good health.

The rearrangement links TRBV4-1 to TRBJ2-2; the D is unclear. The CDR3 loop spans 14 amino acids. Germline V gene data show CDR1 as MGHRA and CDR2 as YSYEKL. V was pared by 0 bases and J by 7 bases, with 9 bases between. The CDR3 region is CASSQDGYSGELFF. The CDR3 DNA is TGCGCCAGCAGCCAAGACGGGTACAGCGGGGAGCTGTTTTTT.

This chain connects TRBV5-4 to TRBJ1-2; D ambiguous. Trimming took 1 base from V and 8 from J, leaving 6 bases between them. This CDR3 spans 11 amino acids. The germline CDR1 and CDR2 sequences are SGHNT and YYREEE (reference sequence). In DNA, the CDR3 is TGTGCCAGCAGCTTGACGCTGGGCTACACCTTC. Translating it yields CASSLTLGYTF.

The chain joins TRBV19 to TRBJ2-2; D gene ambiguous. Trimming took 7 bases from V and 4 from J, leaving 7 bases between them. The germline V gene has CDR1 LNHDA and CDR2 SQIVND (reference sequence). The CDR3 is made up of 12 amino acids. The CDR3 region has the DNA TGTGCCAGTACCCTGACCACCGGGGAGCTGTTTTTT. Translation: CASTLTTGELFF.

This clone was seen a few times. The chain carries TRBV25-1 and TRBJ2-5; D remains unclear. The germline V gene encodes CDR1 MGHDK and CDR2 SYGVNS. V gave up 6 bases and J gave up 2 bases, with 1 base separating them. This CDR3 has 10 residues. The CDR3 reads CASRQETQYF. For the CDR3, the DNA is TGTGCCAGCAGACAAGAGACCCAGTACTTC.